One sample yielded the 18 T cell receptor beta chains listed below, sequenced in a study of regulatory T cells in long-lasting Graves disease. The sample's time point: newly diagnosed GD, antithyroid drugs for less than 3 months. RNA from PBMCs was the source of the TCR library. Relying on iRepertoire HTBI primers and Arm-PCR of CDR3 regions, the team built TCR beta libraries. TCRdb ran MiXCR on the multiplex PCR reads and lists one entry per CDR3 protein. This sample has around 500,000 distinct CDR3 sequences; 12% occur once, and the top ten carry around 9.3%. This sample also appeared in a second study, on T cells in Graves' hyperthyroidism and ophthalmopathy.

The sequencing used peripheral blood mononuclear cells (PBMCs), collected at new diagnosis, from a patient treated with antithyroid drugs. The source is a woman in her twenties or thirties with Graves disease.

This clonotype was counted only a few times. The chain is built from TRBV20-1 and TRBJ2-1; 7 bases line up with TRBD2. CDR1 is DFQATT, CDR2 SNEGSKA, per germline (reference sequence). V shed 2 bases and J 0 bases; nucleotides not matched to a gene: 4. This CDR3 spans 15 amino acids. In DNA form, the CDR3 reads TGCAGTGCTAGACTAGCGGTTAGCTCCTACAATGAGCAGTTCTTC. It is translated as CSARLAVSSYNEQFF.

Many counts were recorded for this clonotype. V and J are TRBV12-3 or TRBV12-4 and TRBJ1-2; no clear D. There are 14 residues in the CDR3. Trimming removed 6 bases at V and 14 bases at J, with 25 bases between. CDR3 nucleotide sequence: TGTGCCAGCAGCCGCGAGGCAGGCTCCCCGTATATAACCTTC. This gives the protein CASSREAGSPYITF.

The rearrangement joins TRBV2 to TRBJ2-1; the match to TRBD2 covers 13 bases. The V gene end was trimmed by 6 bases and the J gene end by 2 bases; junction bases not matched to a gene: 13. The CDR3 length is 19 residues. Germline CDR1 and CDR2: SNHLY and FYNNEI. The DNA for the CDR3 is TGTGCCAGCAGGAAAACCGGGACTAGCGGGGATGGGGCCTACAATGAGCAGTTCTTC. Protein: CASRKTGTSGDGAYNEQFF. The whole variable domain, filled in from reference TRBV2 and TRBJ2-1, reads EPEVTQTPSHQVTQMGQEVILRCVPISNHLYFYWYRQILGQKVEFLVSFYNNEISEKSEIFDDQFSVERPDGSNFTLKIRSTKLEDSAMYFCASRKTGTSGDGAYNEQFFGPGTRLTVL.

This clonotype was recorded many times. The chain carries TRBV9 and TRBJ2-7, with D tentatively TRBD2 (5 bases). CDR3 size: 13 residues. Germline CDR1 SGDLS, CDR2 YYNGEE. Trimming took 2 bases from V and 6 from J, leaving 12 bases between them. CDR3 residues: CASSVDPAVEQYF. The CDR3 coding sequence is TGTGCCAGCAGCGTCGACCCAGCGGTCGAGCAGTACTTC.

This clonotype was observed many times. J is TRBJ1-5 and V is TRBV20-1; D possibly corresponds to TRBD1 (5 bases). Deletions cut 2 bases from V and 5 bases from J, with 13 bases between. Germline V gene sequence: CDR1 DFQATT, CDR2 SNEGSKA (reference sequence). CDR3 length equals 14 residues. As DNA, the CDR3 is TGCAGTGCTAGAATTGGGGACCGGTATCAGCCCCAGCATTTT. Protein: CSARIGDRYQPQHF.

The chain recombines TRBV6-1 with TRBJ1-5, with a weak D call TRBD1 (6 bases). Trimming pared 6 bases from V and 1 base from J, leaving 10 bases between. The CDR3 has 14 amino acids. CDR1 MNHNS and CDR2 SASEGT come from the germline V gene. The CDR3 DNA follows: TGTGCCAGCAGACCTGACAGGAGCAATCAGCCCCAGCATTTT. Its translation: CASRPDRSNQPQHF.

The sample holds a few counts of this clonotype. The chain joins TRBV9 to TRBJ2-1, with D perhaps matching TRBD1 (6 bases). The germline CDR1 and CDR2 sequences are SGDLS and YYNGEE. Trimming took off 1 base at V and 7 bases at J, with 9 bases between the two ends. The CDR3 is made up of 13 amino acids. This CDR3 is CASSVNTGNEQFF. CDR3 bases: TGTGCCAGCAGCGTAAATACAGGGAATGAGCAGTTCTTC. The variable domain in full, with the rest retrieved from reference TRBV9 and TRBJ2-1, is DSGVTQTPKHLITATGQRVTLRCSPRSGDLSVYWYQQSLDQGLQFLIQYYNGEERAKGNILERFSAQQFPDLHSELNLSSLELGDSALYFCASSVNTGNEQFFGPGTRLTVL.

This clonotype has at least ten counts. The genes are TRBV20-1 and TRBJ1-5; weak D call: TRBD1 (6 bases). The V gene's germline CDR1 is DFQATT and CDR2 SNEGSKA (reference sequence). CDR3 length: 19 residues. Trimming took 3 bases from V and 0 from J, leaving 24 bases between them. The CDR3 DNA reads TGCAGTGCTAGGGGGGGGGGACAAAGACCCCATTATAGCAATCAGCCCCAGCATTTT. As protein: CSARGGGQRPHYSNQPQHF.

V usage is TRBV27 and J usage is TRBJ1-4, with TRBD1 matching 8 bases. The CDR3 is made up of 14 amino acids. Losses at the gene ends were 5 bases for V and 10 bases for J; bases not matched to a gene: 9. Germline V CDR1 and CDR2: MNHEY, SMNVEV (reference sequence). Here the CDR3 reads CASSRAGGAGKLFF. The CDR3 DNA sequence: TGTGCCAGCAGTCGGGCAGGGGGCGCGGGAAAACTGTTTTTT.

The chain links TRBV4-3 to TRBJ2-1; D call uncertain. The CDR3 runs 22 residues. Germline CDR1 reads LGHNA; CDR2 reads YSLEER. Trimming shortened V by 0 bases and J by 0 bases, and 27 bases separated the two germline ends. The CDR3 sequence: CASSQDLFLRPDLSSSYNEQFF. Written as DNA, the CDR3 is TGCGCCAGCAGCCAAGATCTGTTCTTGAGACCCGATCTCTCAAGCTCCTACAATGAGCAGTTCTTC.

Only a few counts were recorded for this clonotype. CDR3 protein: CASSLVGRYEQYF. The CDR3 DNA follows: TGTGCCAGCAGTTTGGTCGGAAGATACGAGCAGTACTTC. The chain employs TRBV12-3 or TRBV12-4 and TRBJ2-7; D unclear. V lost 3 bases, J lost 4 bases, and 10 bases lay in between. This CDR3 has 13 amino acids.

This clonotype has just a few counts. This CDR3 reads CASSIKQGAHGYTF. In DNA form, the CDR3 reads TGCGCCAGCAGCATCAAACAGGGGGCTCACGGCTACACCTTC. The chain is built from TRBV5-1 and TRBJ1-2; 9 positions agree with TRBD1. J was trimmed by 8 bases and V by 4 bases; bases with no gene match: 9. The CDR3 is 14 residues long. Germline-derived CDR1 and CDR2 are SGHRS and YFSETQ.

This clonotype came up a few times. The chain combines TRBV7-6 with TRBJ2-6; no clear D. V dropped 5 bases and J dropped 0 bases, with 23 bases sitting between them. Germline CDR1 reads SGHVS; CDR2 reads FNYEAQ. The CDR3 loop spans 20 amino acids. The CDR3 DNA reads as TGTGCCAGCAGCCTCCCCATCGGCAGTAGTCCCTTCTCTGGGGCCAACGTCCTGACTTTC. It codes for CASSLPIGSSPFSGANVLTF.

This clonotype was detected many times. The CDR3: CASSLGGAPTEAFF. The CDR3 DNA is TGTGCCAGCAGTTTAGGGGGGGCGCCCACTGAAGCTTTCTTT. The chain recombines TRBV27 with TRBJ1-1; tentative D call: TRBD1 (6 bases). The CDR3 covers 14 residues. V shed 2 bases and J shed 4 bases, with 11 bases lying between them. In germline, CDR1 is MNHEY, CDR2 SMNVEV (reference sequence).

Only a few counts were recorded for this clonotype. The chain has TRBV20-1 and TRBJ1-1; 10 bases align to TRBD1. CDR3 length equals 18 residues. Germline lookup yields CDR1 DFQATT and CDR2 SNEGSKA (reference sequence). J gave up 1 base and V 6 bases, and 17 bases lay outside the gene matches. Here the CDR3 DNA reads TGCAGTGCCCACCAGACAGGGGGCAAGTATCGGGGGAACACTGAAGCTTTCTTT. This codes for CSAHQTGGKYRGNTEAFF.

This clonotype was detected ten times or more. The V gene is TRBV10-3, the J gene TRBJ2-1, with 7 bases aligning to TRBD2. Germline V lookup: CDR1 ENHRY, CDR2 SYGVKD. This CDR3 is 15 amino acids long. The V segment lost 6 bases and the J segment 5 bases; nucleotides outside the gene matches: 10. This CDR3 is CAIRYGLGGNNEQFF. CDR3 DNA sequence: TGTGCCATCAGATACGGGTTGGGGGGGAACAATGAGCAGTTCTTC.

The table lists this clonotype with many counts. The CDR3 DNA sequence: TGTGCCAGCAGTTTCCGCGGGGCAGGGGGCGGTTCACCCCTCCACTTT. It specifies CASSFRGAGGGSPLHF. This chain connects TRBV28 to TRBJ1-6, with TRBD1 matching 8 bases. V dropped 3 bases and J dropped 9; count of bases not matched to a gene: 10. In germline, CDR1 is MDHEN, CDR2 SYDVKM. CDR3 length: 16 residues.

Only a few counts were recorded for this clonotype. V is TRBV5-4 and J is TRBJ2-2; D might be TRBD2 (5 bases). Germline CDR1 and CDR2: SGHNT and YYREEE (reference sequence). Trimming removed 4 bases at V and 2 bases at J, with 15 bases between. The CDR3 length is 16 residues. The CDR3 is CASSPGWSGNTGELFF. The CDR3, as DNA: TGTGCCAGCAGCCCGGGTTGGAGCGGTAACACCGGGGAGCTGTTTTTT.